This TCR beta chain originates from a study of blood T cells in healthy people across ages (dated by TCRdb to the mid-2010s). Notes on the research overall: In model experiments, template switching captured about one uniquely barcoded TCR beta cDNA molecule for every two T cells. Using deep sequencing normalized with unique cDNA molecular identifiers, the study measured how TCR beta repertoire diversity changes with age. The donors were split into four age groups: young (average 16 years), middle-aged (around 37), aged (over 55) and long-lived (about 82). To avoid experimental bias, donors of different ages were spread randomly across the sequencing lanes. Using the same blood draw, the study looked at two additional independent replicas of 1 million unique cDNA reads for two donors, one aged 18 to 30 and the other aged 80 or older. Results and caveats for the whole study, not just this receptor: Conclusive comparison of naive and antigen-experienced compartments was prevented by the profiling of bulk unsorted PBMCs. Estimates of total diversity based on one million sequenced T cells were considered lower bounds and underestimates. There was a strong correlation between observed TCR beta diversity and the percentage of naive T cells measured by flow cytometry. Compared with the aged group, the long-lived group had more naive CD4+ T cells, fewer expanded clones and increased TCR diversity, a pattern suggesting age selection. Observed TCR beta diversity per million T cells fell roughly linearly with age, and a significant reduction was already apparent by age roughly 40. Because donor CMV infection status was unknown, age-related changes in expanded clonotypes were potentially confounded.

Reading from cysteine to phenylalanine, the CDR3 counts 14 amino acids. Here the CDR3 DNA is all that survives: 42 bases in frame from base 1. Systemically healthy Caucasian individuals from Russia, around 39 in total and aged about 6 to 100 years, were included as donors. Each donor gave 8 to 10 milliliters of peripheral blood, collected into EDTA-treated Vacutainer tubes. PBMCs were isolated by Ficoll-Paque density-gradient centrifugation, with at least 6 million obtained per sample. Trizol reagent was used to extract total RNA from PBMCs, with at least 6 micrograms per sample. Naive CD45RAhigh/CD27high T cell percentages were measured by flow cytometry on a PBMC aliquot from every donor. About this clonotype: The antigen it binds to is not known. Per-base quality was not reported, and no clone a single base away is much larger than it.

Receptor amplification or capture employed 5' RACE. TCRdb records Illumina HiSeq 2500 as the sequencer. A second PCR of roughly 7 to 11 cycles was performed with a sample-barcoded 5' primer and a J-beta primer mix. Each TCR beta cDNA molecule received a unique molecular identifier from a template-switch 5' adaptor carrying 12 random nucleotides. Each sample yielded at least 3 million CDR3-containing paired-end reads. The Mint cDNA synthesis kit, primed by a TRBC-specific oligonucleotide, was used to synthesize first-strand cDNA from all RNA. Following uracil-DNA glycosylase treatment, all cDNA underwent a first 18-cycle PCR with the universal primers M1SS and BC2_uni_R. Processing in the source paper ran as follows. For normalization, 1 million high-quality reads, each with a distinct molecular identifier, were randomly selected from each sample. Instead of being binned into consensus sequences, reads that shared molecular identifiers were thrown out. MiTCR, set to a Q25 quality threshold and the strictest error-elimination algorithm, was used for CDR3 identification, clonotype clustering and error correction. A nonparametric unseen species model with Euler transformation was used to estimate lower-bound total TCR beta diversity. The public reads were reanalyzed by TCRdb: fastp trimming at Q25, MiXCR alignment, in-frame beta chains only. One record per CDR3 amino acid sequence lists the most common genes and DNA. The V and J calls shown here were made by TCRdb, not taken from the authors' results. In all, the sample holds about 830,000 distinct CDR3 sequences, and 62% of those were seen once. Clones ranked in the top ten supply around 30% of the sample.

This clonotype was obtained from a man in his thirties or forties in good health. Recombination linked TRBV21-1 to TRBJ1-4. TRBV21-1 corresponds to a pseudogene. The sample consisted of blood. Here the CDR3 is given as CASSKWDSQMYLFF. The nucleotide sequence is TGTGCCAGCAGCAAATGGGACTCCCAAATGTATCTGTTTTTT.